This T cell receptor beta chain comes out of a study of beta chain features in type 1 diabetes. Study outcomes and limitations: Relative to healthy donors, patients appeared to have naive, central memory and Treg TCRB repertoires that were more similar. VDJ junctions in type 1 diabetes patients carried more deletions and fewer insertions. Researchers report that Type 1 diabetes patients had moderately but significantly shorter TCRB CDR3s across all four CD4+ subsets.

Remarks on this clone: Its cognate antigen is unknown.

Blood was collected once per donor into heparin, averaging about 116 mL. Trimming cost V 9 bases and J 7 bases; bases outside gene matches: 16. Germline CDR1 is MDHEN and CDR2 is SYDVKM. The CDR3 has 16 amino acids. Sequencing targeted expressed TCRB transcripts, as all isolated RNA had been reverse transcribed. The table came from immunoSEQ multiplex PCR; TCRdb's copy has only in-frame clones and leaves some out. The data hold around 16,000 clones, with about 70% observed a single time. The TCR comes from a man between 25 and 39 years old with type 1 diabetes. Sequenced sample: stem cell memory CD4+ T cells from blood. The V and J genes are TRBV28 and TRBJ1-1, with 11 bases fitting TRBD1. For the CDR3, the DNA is TGTGCCAGTACCCTACCCCGGGGACAGGGGGATAATGAAGCTTTCTTT. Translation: CASTLPRGQGDNEAFF.